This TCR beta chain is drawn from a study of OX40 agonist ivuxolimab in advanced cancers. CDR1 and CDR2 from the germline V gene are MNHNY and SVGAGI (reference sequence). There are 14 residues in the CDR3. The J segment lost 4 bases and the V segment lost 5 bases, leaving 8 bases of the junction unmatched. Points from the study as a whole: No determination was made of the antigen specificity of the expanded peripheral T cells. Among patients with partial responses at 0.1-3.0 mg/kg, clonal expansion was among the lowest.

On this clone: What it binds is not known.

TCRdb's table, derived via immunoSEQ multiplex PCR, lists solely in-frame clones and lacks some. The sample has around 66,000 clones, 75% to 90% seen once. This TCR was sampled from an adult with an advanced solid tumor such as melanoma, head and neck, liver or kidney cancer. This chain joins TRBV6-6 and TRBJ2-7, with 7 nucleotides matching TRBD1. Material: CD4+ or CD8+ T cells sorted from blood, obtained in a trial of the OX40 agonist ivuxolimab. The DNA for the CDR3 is TGTGCCAGCAGTCCCTTGACAGGGAGATACGAGCAGTACTTC. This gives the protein CASSPLTGRYEQYF.